Sequencing of this TCR beta chain was carried out in a study of blood T cell repertoires in COVID-19. Study details: COVID-19 samples collected from the United States, Italy and Spain covered acute and convalescent phases. PBMCs, B-cell-depleted T cells, or T cells were the source of the cDNA or gDNA that made up the material.

Germline-derived CDR1 and CDR2 are SGHDT and YYEEEE. The V gene end was trimmed by 2 bases and the J gene end by 1 base; junction bases not matched to a gene: 8. The CDR3 extends over 16 amino acids. Libraries were prepared by immunoSEQ multiplex PCR; TCRdb keeps only in-frame clonotypes and omits some of them. The repertoire holds a few hundred thousand clones, with around 89% as singletons. This TCR was recovered from a woman between 25 and 40 years old who had recovered from COVID-19. The gene calls are TRBV5-6 and TRBJ2-7; 8 bases fit TRBD1. The specimen sequenced was PBMCs or T cells enriched from blood (not recorded which). In nucleotides, the CDR3 is TGTGCCAGCAGCTTCCGAGGGACAGGTACTTCCTACGAGCAGTACTTC. Residues: CASSFRGTGTSYEQYF.